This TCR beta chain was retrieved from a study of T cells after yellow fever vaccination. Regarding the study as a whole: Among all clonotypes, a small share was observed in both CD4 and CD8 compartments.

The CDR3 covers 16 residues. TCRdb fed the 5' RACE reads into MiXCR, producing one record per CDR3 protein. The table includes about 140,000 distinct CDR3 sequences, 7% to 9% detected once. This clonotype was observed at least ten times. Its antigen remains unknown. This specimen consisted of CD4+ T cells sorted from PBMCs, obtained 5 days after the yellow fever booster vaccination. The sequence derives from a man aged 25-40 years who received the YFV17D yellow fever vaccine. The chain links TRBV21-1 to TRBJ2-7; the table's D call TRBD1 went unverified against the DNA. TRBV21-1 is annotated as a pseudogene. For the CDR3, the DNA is TGTGCCAGCAGCTCCCGGTCAACAGTTGGATCCTACGAGCAGTACTTC. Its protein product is CASSSRSTVGSYEQYF.